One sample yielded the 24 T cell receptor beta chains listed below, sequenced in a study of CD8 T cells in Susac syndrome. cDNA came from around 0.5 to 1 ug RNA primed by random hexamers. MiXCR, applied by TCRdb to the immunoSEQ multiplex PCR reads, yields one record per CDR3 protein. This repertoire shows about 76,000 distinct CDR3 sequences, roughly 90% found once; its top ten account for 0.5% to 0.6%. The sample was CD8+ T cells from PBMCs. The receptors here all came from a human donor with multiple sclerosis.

CDR3 DNA sequence: TGTGCCAGCAGCTTAGGGACAATCTACGAGCAGTACTTC. This translates into CASSLGTIYEQYF. The chain carries TRBV11-2 and TRBJ2-7, with a possible D match to TRBD1 (5 bases). Germline loops: CDR1 SGHAT, CDR2 FQNNGV. The CDR3 is made up of 13 amino acids. V was cut by 1 base and J by 3 bases, with 7 bases left in between.

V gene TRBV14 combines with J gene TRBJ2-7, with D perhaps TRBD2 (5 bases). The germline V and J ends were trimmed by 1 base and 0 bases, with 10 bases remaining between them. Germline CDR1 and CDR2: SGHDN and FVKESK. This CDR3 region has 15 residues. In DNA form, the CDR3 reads TGTGCCAGCAGCCAAGGAAGCCGGGACTCCTACGAGCAGTACTTC. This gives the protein CASSQGSRDSYEQYF.

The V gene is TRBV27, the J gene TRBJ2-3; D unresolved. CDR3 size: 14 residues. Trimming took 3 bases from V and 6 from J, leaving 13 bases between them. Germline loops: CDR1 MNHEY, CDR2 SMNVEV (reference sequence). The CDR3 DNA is TGTGCCAGCAGTTTTCAGCCACCGCCCGATACGCAGTATTTT. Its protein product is CASSFQPPPDTQYF.

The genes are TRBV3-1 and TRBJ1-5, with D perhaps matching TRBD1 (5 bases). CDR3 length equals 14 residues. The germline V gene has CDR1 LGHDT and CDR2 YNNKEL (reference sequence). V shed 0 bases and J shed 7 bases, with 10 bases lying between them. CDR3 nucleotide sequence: TGTGCCAGCAGCCAAGATCAGGGTACGCAGCCCCAGCATTTT. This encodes CASSQDQGTQPQHF.

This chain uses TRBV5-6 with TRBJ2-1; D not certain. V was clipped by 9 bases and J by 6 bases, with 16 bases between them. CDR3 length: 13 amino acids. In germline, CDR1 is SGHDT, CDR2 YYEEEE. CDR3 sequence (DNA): TGTGCCAACTCCATAGGCGATTCCAATGAGCAGTTCTTC. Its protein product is CANSIGDSNEQFF. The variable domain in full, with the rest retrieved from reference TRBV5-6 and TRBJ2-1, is DAGVTQSPTHLIKTRGQQVTLRCSPKSGHDTVSWYQQALGQGPQFIFQYYEEEERQRGNFPDRFSGHQFPNYSSELNVNALLLGDSALYLCANSIGDSNEQFFGPGTRLTVL.

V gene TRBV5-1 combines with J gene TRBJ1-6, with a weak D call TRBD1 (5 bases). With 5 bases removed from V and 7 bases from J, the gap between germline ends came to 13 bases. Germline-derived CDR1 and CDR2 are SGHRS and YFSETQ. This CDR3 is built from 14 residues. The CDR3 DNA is TGCGCCAGCAGGAAGGGGTGCGGGAATTCACCCCTCCACTTT. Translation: CASRKGCGNSPLHF.

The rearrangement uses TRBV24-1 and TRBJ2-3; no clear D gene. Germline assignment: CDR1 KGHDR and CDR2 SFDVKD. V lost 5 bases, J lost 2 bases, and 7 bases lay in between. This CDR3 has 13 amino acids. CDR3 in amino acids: CATSGRPTDTQYF. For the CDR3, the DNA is TGTGCCACCAGTGGCAGGCCCACAGATACGCAGTATTTT.

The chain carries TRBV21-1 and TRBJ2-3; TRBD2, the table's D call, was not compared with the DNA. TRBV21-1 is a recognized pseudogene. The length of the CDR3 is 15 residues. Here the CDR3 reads CASSYLGRSTDTQYF. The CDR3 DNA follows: TGTGCCAGCAGCTACCTCGGGAGGAGCACAGATACGCAGTATTTT.

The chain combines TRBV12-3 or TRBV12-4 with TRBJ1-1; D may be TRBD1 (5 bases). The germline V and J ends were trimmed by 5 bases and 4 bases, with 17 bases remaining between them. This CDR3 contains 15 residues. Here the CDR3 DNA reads TGTGCCAGCAGTCGGCCCGGAGAGCAGGGCACTGAAGCTTTCTTT. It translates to CASSRPGEQGTEAFF.

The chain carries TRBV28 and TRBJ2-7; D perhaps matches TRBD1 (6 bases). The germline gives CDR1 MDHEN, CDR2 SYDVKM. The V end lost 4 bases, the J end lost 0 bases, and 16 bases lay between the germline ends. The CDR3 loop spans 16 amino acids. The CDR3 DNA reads TGTGCCAGCAGTTCCGACCTGGACAGAATCTCCTACGAGCAGTACTTC. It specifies CASSSDLDRISYEQYF.

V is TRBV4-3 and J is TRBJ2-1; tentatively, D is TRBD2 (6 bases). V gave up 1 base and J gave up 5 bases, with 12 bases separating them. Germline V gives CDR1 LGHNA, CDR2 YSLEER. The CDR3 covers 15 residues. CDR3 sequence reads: CASSQAFSGNNEQFF. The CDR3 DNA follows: TGCGCCAGCAGCCAAGCCTTTAGCGGAAACAATGAGCAGTTCTTC.

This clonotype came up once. The chain's CDR3 is CASSDFSGTGNQPQHF. The DNA of the CDR3 is TGTGCCAGCAGTGACTTTAGCGGGACTGGTAATCAGCCCCAGCATTTT. The gene calls are TRBV2 and TRBJ1-5, with a possible D match to TRBD1 (5 bases). Germline CDR1 is SNHLY and CDR2 is FYNNEI. The V gene lost 3 bases and the J gene lost 4 bases, with 16 bases spanning the gap. There are 16 residues in the CDR3.

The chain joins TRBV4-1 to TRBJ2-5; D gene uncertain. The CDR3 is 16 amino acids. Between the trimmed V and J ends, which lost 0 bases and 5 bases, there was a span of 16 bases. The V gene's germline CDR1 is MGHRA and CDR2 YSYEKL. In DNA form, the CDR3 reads TGCGCCAGCAGCCAAGATATCCTGGGCGGTTGGGAGACCCAGTACTTC. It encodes CASSQDILGGWETQYF.

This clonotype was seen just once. CDR3 loop: CASMQGAANEKLFF. CDR3 nucleotides: TGCGCCAGCATGCAGGGGGCAGCTAATGAAAAACTGTTTTTT. The rearrangement joins TRBV5-1 to TRBJ1-4; TRBD1 agrees at 8 bases. Germline CDR1 and CDR2: SGHRS and YFSETQ. J was trimmed by 3 bases and V by 6 bases; bases with no gene match: 4. The CDR3 has 14 amino acids.

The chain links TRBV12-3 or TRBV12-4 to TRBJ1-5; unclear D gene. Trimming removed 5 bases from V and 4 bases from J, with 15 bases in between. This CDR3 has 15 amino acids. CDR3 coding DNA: TGTGCCAGCAGTCCCGGGAGATCGGGGAATCAGCCCCAGCATTTT. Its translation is CASSPGRSGNQPQHF.

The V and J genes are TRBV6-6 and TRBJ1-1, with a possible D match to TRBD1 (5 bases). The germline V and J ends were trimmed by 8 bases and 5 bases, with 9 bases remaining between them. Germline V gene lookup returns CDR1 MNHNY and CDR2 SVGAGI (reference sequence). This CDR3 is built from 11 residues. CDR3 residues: CASEGETEAFF. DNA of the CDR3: TGTGCCAGCGAAGGGGAAACTGAAGCTTTCTTT.

The CDR3 loop reads CASSRTGLATEAFF. CDR3 bases: TGTGCCAGCAGCAGAACAGGGCTGGCCACTGAAGCTTTCTTT. The rearrangement links TRBV7-9 to TRBJ1-1, with TRBD1 as a possible D gene (6 bases). Germline values: CDR1 SEHNR, CDR2 FQNEAQ (reference sequence). Trimming shortened V by 5 bases and J by 4 bases, and 14 bases separated the two germline ends. The CDR3 has 14 amino acids.

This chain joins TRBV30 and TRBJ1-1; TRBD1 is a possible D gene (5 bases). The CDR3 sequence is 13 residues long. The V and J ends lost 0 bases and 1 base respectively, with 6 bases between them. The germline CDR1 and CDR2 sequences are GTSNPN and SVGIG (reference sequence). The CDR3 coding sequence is TGTGCCTGGAGTGTAGGACAGAACACTGAAGCTTTCTTT. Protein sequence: CAWSVGQNTEAFF.

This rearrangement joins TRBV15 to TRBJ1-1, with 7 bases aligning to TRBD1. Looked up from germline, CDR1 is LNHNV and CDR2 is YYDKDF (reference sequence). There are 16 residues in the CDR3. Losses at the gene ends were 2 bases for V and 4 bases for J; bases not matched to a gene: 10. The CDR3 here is CATSRLHTGTATEAFF. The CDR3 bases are TGTGCCACCAGCAGACTTCACACCGGGACAGCCACTGAAGCTTTCTTT.

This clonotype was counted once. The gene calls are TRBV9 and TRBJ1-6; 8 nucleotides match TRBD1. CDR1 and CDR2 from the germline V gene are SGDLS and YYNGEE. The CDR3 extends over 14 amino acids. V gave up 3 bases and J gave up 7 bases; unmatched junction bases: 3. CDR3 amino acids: CASSETGGNSPLHF. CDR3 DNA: TGTGCCAGCAGCGAAACAGGGGGAAATTCACCCCTCCACTTT.

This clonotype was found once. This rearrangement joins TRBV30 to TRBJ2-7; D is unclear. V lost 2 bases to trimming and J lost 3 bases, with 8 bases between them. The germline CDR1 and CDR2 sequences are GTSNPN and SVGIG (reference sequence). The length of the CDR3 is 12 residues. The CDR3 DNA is TGTGCCTGGAGTCAACGGTACTACGAGCAGTACTTC. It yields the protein CAWSQRYYEQYF.

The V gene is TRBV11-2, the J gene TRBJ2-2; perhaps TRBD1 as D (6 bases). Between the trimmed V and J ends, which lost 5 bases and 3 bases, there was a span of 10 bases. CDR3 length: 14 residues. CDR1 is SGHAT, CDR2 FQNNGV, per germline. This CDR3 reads CASSPGQDTGELFF. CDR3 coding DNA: TGTGCCAGCAGCCCGGGACAAGACACCGGGGAGCTGTTTTTT.

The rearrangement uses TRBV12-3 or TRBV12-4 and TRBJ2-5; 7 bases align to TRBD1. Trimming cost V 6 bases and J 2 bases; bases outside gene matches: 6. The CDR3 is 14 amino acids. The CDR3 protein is CASSRRDSQETQYF. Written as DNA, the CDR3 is TGTGCCAGCAGCCGTCGGGACAGTCAAGAGACCCAGTACTTC.

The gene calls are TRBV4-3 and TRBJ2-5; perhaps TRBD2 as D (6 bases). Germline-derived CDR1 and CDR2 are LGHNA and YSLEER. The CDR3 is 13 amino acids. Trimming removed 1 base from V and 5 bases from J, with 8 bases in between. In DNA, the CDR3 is TGCGCCAGCAGCCAAGGCGGGATTGAGACCCAGTACTTC. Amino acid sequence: CASSQGGIETQYF.